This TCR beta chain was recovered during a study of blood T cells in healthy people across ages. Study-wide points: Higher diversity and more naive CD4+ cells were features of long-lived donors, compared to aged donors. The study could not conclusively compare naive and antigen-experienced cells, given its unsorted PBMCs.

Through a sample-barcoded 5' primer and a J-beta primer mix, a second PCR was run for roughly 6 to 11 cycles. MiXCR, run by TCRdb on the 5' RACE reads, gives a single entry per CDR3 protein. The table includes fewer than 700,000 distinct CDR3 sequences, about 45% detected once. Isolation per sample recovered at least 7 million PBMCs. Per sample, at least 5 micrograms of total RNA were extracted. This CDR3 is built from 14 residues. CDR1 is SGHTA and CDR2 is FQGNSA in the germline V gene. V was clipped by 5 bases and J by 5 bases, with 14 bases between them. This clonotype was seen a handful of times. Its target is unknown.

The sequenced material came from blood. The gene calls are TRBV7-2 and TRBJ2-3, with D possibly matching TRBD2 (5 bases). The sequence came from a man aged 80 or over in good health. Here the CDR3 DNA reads TGTGCCAGCAGCCCGCGGATACGGGGAGATACGCAGTATTTT. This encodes CASSPRIRGDTQYF.